Sequencing of this TCR beta chain was carried out in a study of CD8+ T cells in alopecia areata. The overall study: Each day, treated patients took oral tofacitinib twice, at 5 to 10 mg per dose. General study findings and limits: Many expanded lesional clones persisted in scalp and blood during tofacitinib. One nonresponder leaves baseline CD8+ expansion's link to response uncertain.

The sample's treatment: oral pan-JAK inhibitor, 5-10 mg twice daily. Germline-derived CDR1 and CDR2 are LGHNA and YSLEER. The CDR3 has 16 residues. The germline V and J ends were trimmed by 0 bases and 3 bases, with 13 bases remaining between them. This clone was detected only a few times. What it binds is unknown. Extracted RNA was reverse transcribed, and the resulting cDNA served as sequencing template. The table came from immunoSEQ multiplex PCR; TCRdb's copy has only in-frame clones and leaves some out. The sample has 100,000 to 150,000 clones; over 55% are singletons. This receptor was taken from a human donor with alopecia areata. The sequenced sample was CD4+ T cells sorted from blood, obtained at week 4, from a patient treated with tofacitinib. The chain combines TRBV4-3 with TRBJ2-3, with a possible D match to TRBD2 (5 bases). DNA for the CDR3: TGCGCCAGCAGCCAAGAACTTATCGGACTTACAGATACGCAGTATTTT. Amino acids: CASSQELIGLTDTQYF.